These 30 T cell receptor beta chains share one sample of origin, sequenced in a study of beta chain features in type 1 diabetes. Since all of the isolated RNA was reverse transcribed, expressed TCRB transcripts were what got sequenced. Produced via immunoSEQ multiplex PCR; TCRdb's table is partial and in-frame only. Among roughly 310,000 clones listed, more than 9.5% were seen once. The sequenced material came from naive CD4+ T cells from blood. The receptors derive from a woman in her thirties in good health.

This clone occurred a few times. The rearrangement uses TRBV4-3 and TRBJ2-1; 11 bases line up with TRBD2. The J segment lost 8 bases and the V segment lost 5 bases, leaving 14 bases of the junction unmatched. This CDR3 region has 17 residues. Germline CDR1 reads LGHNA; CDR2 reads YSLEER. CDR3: CASSESLAGGRAHEQFF. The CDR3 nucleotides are TGCGCCAGCAGCGAATCCCTAGCGGGAGGCCGTGCTCATGAGCAGTTCTTC.

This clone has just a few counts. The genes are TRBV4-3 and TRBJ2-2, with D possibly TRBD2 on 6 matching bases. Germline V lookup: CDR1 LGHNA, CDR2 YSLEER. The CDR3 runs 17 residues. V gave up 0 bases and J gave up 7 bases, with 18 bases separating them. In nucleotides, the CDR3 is TGCGCCAGCAGCCAAGATGGGGACTGGGGAAGTGGCGGGGAGCTGTTTTTT. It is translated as CASSQDGDWGSGGELFF.

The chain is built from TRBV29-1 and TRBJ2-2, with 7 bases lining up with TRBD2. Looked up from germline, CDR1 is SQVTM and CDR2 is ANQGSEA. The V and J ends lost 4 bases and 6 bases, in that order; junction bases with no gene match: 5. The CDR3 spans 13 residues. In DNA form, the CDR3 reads TGCAGCGTTGGCGGGAGCGGTCCCGGGGAGCTGTTTTTT. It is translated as CSVGGSGPGELFF.

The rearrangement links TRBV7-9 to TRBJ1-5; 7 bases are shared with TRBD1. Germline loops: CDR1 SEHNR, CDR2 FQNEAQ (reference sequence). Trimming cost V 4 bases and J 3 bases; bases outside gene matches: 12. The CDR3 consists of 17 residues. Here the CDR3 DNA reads TGTGCCAGCAGCTCTATTGAGGGACAGAGAAACAATCAGCCCCAGCATTTT. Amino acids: CASSSIEGQRNNQPQHF. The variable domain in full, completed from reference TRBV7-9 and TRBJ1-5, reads DTGVSQNPRHKITKRGQNVTFRCDPISEHNRLYWYRQTLGQGPEFLTYFQNEAQLEKSRLLSDRFSAERPKGSFSTLEIQRTEQGDSAMYLCASSSIEGQRNNQPQHFGDGTRLSIL.

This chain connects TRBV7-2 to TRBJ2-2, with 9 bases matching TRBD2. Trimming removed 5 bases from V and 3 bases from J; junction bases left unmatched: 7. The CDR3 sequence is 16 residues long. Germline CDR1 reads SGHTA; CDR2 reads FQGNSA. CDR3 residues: CASSRQASGDTGELFF. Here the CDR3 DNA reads TGTGCCAGCAGCCGCCAGGCTAGCGGGGACACCGGGGAGCTGTTTTTT. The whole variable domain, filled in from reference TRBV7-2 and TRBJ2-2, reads GAGVSQSPSNKVTEKGKDVELRCDPISGHTALYWYRQSLGQGLEFLIYFQGNSAPDKSGLPSDRFSAERTGGSVSTLTIQRTQQEDSAVYLCASSRQASGDTGELFFGEGSRLTVL.

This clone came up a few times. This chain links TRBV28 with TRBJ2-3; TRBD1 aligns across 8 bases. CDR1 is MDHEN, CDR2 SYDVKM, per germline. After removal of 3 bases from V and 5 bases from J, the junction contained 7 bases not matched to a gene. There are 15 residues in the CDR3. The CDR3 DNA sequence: TGTGCCAGCAGTTTTCTTCAGGGGGCGGGAGATACGCAGTATTTT. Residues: CASSFLQGAGDTQYF.

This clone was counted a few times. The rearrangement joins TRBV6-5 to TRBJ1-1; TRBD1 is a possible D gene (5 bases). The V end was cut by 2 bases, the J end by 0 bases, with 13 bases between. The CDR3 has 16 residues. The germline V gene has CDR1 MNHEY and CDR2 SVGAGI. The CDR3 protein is CASSYGRGPMNTEAFF. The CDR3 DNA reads TGTGCCAGCAGTTACGGAAGGGGCCCCATGAACACTGAAGCTTTCTTT.

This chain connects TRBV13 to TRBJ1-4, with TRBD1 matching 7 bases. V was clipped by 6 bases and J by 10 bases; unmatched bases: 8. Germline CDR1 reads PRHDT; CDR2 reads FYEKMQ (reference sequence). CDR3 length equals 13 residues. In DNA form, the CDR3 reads TGTGCCAGCAGGATTACAGGGGCGGGAAAACTGTTTTTT. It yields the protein CASRITGAGKLFF.

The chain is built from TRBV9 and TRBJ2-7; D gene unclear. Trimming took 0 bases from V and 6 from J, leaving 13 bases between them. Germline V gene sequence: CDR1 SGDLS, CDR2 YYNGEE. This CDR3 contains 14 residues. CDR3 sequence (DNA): TGTGCCAGCAGCGTAGTTGGCAGTCCCACCGAGCAGTACTTC. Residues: CASSVVGSPTEQYF.

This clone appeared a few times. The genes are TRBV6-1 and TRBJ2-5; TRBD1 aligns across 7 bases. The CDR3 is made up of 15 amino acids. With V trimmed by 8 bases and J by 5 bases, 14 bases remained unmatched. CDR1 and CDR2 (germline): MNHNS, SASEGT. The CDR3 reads CASGEGAGWSETQYF. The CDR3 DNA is TGTGCCAGCGGAGAGGGGGCCGGTTGGAGTGAGACCCAGTACTTC.

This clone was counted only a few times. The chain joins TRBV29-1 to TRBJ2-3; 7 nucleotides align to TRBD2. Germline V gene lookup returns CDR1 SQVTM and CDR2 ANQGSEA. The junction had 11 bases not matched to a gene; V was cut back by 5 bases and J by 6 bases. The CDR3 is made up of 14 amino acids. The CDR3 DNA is TGCAGCGTTCCGGACACTTTGACTAGCGATACGCAGTATTTT. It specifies CSVPDTLTSDTQYF.

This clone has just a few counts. The CDR3 coding sequence is TGTGCCAGCAGCAAGAGACAGGGACGGGAAAAACTGTTTTTT. This gives the protein CASSKRQGREKLFF. J is TRBJ1-4 and V is TRBV7-6, with 7 bases fitting TRBD1. The CDR3 has 14 residues. CDR1 SGHVS and CDR2 FNYEAQ come from the germline V gene. With 5 bases clipped from V and 8 bases from J, the junction kept 8 bases outside the gene matches. Full variable domain (missing parts from reference TRBV7-6 and TRBJ1-4): GAGVSQSPRYKVTKRGQDVALRCDPISGHVSLYWYRQALGQGPEFLTYFNYEAQQDKSGLPNDRFSAERPEGSISTLTIQRTEQRDSAMYRCASSKRQGREKLFFGSGTQLSVL.

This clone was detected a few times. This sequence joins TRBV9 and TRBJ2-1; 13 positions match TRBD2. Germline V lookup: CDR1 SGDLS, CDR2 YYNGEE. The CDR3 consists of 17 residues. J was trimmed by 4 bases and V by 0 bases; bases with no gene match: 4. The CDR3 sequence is CASSVVGLAGSYNEQFF. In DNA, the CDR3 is TGTGCCAGCAGCGTAGTGGGACTAGCGGGAAGTTACAATGAGCAGTTCTTC. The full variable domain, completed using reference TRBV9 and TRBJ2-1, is DSGVTQTPKHLITATGQRVTLRCSPRSGDLSVYWYQQSLDQGLQFLIQYYNGEERAKGNILERFSAQQFPDLHSELNLSSLELGDSALYFCASSVVGLAGSYNEQFFGPGTRLTVL.

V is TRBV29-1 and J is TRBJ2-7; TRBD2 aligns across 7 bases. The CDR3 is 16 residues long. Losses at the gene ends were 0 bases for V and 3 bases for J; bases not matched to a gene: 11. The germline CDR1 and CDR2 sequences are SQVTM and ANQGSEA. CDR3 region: CSVEDISGAGNYEQYF. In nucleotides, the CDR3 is TGCAGCGTTGAAGACATCAGCGGGGCAGGAAACTACGAGCAGTACTTC.

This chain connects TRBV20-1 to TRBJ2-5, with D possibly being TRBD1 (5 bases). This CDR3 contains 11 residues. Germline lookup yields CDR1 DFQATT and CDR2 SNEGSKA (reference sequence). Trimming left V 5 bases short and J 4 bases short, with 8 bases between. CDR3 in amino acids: CSAQRGETQYF. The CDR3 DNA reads TGCAGTGCTCAAAGGGGAGAGACCCAGTACTTC.

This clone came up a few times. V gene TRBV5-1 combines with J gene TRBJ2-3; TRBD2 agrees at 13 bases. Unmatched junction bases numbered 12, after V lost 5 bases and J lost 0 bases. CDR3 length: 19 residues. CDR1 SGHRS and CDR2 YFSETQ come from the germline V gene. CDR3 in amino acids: CASRRPGTSGNPSTDTQYF. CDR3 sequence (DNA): TGCGCCAGCAGACGACCCGGGACTAGCGGGAATCCAAGCACAGATACGCAGTATTTT.

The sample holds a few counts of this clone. CDR3 DNA sequence: TGCAGCGCCGAATACAGGGGGGGGCACGGGGAGCTGTTTTTT. Its translation: CSAEYRGGHGELFF. V is TRBV29-1 and J is TRBJ2-2; TRBD1 is a possible D gene (8 bases). The CDR3 length is 14 residues. Germline loops: CDR1 SQVTM, CDR2 ANQGSEA. Trimming left V 7 bases short and J 7 bases short, with 19 bases between.

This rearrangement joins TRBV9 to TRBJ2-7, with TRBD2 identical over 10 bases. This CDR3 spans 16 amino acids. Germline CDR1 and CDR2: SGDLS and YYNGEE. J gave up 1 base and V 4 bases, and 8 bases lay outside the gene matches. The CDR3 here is CASSQSPSGSSYEQYF. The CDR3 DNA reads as TGTGCCAGCAGCCAATCCCCTAGCGGGAGTTCCTACGAGCAGTACTTC.

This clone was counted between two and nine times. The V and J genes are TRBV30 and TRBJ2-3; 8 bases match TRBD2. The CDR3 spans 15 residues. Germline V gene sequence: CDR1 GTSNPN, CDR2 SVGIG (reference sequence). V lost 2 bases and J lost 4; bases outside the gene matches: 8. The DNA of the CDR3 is TGTGCCTGGAGTAGGGCGGGGGGTCCCGCAGATACGCAGTATTTT. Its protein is CAWSRAGGPADTQYF. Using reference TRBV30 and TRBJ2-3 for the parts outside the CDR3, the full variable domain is SQTIHQWPATLVQPVGSPLSLECTVEGTSNPNLYWYRQAAGRGLQLLFYSVGIGQISSEVPQNLSASRPQDRQFILSSKKLLLSDSGFYLCAWSRAGGPADTQYFGPGTRLTVL.

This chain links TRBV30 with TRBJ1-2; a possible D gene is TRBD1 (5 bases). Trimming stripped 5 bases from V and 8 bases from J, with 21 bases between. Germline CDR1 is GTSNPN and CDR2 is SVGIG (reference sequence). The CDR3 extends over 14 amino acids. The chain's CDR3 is CAWGTMGGVVGYTF. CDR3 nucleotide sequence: TGTGCCTGGGGTACAATGGGGGGGGTAGTCGGCTACACCTTC.

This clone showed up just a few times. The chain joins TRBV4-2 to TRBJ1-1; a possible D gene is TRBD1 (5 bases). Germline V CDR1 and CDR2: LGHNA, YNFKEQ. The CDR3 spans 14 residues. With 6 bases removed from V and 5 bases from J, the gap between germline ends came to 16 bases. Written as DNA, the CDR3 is TGTGCCAGCAGGGACTCCGGGGGAAGGACTGAAGCTTTCTTT. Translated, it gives CASRDSGGRTEAFF.

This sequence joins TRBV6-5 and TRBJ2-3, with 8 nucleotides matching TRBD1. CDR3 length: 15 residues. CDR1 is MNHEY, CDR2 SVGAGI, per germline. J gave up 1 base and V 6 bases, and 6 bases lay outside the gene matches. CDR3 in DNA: TGTGCCAGCAGCCCCGGACAGGGCCGCACAGATACGCAGTATTTT. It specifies CASSPGQGRTDTQYF.

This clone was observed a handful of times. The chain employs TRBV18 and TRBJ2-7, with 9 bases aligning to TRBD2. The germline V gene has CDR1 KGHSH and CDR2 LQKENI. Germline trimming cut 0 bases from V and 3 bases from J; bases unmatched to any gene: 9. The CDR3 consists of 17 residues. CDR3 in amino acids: CASSPPSGLAGNYEQYF. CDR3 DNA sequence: TGTGCCAGCTCACCACCCTCGGGACTAGCTGGAAACTACGAGCAGTACTTC.

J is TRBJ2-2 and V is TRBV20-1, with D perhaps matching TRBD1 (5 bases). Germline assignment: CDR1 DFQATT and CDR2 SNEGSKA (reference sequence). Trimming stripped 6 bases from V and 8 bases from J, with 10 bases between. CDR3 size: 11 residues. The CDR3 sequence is CSAARTGELFF. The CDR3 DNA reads TGCAGTGCCGCCCGGACAGGGGAGCTGTTTTTT.

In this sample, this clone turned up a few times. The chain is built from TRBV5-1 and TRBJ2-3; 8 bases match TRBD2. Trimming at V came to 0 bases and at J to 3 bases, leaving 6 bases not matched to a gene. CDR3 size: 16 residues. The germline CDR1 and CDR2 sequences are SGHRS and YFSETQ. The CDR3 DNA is TGCGCCAGCAGCTTGGGTGCGGGAGGTGCGACAGATACGCAGTATTTT. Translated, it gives CASSLGAGGATDTQYF. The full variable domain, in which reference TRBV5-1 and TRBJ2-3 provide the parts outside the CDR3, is KAGVTQTPRYLIKTRGQQVTLSCSPISGHRSVSWYQQTPGQGLQFLFEYFSETQRNKGNFPGRFSGRQFSNSRSEMNVSTLELGDSALYLCASSLGAGGATDTQYFGPGTRLTVL.

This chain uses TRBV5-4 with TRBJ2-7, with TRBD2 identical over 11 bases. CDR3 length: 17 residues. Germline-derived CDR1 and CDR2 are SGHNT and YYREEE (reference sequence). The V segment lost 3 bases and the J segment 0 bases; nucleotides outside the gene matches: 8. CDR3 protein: CASSSDRTSGLSYEQYF. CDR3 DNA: TGTGCCAGCAGCTCAGACCGGACTAGCGGGCTCTCCTACGAGCAGTACTTC.

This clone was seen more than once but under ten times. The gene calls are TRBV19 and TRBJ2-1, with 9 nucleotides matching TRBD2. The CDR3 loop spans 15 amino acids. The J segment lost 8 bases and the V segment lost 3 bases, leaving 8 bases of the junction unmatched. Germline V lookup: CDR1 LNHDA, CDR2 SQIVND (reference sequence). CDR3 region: CASSIQTSGFDEQFF. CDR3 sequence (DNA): TGTGCCAGTAGTATCCAGACTAGCGGATTCGATGAGCAGTTCTTC. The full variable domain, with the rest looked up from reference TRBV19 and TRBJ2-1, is DGGITQSPKYLFRKEGQNVTLSCEQNLNHDAMYWYRQDPGQGLRLIYYSQIVNDFQKGDIAEGYSVSREKKESFPLTVTSAQKNPTAFYLCASSIQTSGFDEQFFGPGTRLTVL.

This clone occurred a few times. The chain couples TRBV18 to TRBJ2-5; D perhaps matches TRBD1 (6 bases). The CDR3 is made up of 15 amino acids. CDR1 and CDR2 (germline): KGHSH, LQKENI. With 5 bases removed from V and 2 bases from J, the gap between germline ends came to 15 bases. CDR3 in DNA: TGTGCCAGCTCAGCGACCACGGGACATCAAGAGACCCAGTACTTC. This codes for CASSATTGHQETQYF.

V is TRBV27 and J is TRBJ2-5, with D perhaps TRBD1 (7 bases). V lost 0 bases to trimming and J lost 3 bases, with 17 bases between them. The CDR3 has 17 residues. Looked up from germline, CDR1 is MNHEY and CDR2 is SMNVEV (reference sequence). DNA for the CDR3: TGTGCCAGCAGTTTATCTCCCAGGGGACAGCGGGAAGAGACCCAGTACTTC. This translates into CASSLSPRGQREETQYF.

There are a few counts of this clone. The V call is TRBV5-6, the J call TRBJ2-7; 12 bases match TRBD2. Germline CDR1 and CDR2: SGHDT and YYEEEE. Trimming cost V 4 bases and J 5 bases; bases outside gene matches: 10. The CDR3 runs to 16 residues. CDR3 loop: CASSHRGLAGFNEQYF. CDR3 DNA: TGTGCCAGCAGCCACCGTGGACTAGCGGGATTCAACGAGCAGTACTTC.